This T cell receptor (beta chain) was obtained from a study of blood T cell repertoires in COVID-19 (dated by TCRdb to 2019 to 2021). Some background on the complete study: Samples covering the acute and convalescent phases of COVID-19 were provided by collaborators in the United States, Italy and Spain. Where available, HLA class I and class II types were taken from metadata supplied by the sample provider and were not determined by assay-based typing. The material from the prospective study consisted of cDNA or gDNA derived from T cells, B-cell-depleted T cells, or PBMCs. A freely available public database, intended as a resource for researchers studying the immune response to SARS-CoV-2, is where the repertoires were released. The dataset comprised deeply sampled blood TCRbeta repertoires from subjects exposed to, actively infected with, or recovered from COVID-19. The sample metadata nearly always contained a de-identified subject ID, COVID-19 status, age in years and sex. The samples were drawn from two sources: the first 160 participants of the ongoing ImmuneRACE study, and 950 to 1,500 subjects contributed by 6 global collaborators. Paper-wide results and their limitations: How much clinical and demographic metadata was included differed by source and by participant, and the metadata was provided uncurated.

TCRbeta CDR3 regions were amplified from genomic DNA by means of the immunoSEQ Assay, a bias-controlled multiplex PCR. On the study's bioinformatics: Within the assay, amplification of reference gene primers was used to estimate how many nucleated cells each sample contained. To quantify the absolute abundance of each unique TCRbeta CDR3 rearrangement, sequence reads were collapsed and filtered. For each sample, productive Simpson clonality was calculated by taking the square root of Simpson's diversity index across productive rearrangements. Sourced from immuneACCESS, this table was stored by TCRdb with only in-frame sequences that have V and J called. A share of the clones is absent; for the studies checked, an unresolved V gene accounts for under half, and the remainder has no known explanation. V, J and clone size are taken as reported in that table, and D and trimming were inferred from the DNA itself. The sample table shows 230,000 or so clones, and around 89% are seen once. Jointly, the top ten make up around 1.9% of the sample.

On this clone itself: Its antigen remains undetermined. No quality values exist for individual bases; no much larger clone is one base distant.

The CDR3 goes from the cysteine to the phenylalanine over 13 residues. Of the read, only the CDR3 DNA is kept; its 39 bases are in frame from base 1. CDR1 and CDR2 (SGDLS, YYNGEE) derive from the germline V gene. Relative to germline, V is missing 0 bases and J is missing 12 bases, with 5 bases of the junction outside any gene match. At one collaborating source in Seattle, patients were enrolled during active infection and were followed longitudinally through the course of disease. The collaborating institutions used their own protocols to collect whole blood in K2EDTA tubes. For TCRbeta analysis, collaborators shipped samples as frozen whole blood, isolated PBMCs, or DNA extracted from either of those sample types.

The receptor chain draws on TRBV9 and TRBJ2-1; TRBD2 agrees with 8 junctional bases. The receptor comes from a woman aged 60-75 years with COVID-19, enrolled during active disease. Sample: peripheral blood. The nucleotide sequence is TGTGCCAGCAGCGTAGTTCGGGAGGGGAGGCAGTTCTTC. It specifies CASSVVREGRQFF.